This T cell receptor beta chain appears in the sequencing data of a study of post-analysis software for immune sequencing data. Study-level background: Relapsing-remitting, secondary progressive and progressive-relapsing courses of multiple sclerosis were included. The study's findings and limits: Those with multiple sclerosis, the patient group, showed significantly lower normalized Chao1 diversity than controls. When patients were compared with controls, four to six TRBV segments were more frequent, TRBV5-6, TRBV5-1 and TRBV20-1 among them. Pronounced co-clustering by F measure was evident among identically batched samples.

This clonotype was observed a few times. The antigen remains undetermined. J was trimmed by 4 bases and V by 9 bases; bases with no gene match: 10. The CDR3 has 14 amino acids. From germline, CDR1 is SGHVS and CDR2 FQNEAQ. Every TCR beta cDNA library bore unique molecular identifiers. Approximately 500,000 cDNA molecules were obtained per 1 to 10 million input T cells. TCRdb used MiXCR to reprocess the PCR reads, holding one entry per CDR3 protein. The sample holds about 430,000 distinct CDR3 sequences, 35% to 45% seen once. The sequence came from a girl aged 2 to 10 with multiple sclerosis. Material: blood. The gene calls are TRBV7-8 and TRBJ2-7; TRBD1 matches 9 bases. The CDR3 is CASNRGPLGYEQYF. CDR3 bases: TGTGCCAGTAACAGGGGGCCTTTGGGATACGAGCAGTACTTC.